This TCR beta chain originates from a study of blood T cells in healthy people across ages. On this clonotype: What it binds is not known.

Study outcomes and limitations: From one million sequenced T cells, diversity estimates were lower bounds. Long-lived donors carried more naive CD4+ cells and greater diversity than aged donors.

About 9.6 milliliters of peripheral blood were drawn from each donor into EDTA-treated tubes. Then a second PCR, running roughly 6 to 12 cycles, was carried out with a sample-barcoded 5' primer and a J-beta primer mix. Each CDR3 protein gets one entry after TCRdb re-called the 5' RACE reads with MiXCR. There are approximately 1,700,000 distinct CDR3 sequences in the sample; about two fifths occur only once, and 20% to 25% lies in the top ten. The receptor comes from a human donor in good health. Specimen: blood.

Here the CDR3 reads CASSPGQLVTGNTIYF. The CDR3 bases are TGTGCCAGCAGTCCGGGACAGTTAGTTACTGGAAACACCATATATTTT. The chain couples TRBV12-3 or TRBV12-4 to TRBJ1-3; 7 nucleotides match TRBD1. This CDR3 has 16 amino acids. The V gene end was trimmed by 5 bases and the J gene end by 2 bases; junction bases not matched to a gene: 9.